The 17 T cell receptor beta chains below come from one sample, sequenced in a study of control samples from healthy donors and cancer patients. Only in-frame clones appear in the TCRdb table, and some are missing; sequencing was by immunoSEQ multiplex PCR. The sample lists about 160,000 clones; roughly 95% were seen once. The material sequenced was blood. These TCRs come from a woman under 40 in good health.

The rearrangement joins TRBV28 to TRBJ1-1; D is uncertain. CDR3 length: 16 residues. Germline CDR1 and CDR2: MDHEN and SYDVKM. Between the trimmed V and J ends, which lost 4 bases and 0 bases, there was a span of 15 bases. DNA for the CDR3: TGTGCCAGCAGTTCCCCGGGCTCTCCCATGAACACTGAAGCTTTCTTT. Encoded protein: CASSSPGSPMNTEAFF.

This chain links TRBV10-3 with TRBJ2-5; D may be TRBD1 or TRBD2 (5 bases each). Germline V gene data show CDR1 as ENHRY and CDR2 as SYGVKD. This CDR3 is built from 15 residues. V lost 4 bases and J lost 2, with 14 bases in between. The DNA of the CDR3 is TGTGCCATCAGTGCATCGACCGGGGCACAAGAGACCCAGTACTTC. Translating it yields CAISASTGAQETQYF.

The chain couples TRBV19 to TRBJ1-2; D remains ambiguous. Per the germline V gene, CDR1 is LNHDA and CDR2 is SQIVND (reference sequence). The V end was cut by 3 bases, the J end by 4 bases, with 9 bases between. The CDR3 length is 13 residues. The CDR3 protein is CASSIGRGYGYTF. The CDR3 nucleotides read TGTGCCAGTAGTATCGGCCGGGGCTATGGCTACACCTTC. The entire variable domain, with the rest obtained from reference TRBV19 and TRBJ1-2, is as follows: DGGITQSPKYLFRKEGQNVTLSCEQNLNHDAMYWYRQDPGQGLRLIYYSQIVNDFQKGDIAEGYSVSREKKESFPLTVTSAQKNPTAFYLCASSIGRGYGYTFGSGTRLTVV.

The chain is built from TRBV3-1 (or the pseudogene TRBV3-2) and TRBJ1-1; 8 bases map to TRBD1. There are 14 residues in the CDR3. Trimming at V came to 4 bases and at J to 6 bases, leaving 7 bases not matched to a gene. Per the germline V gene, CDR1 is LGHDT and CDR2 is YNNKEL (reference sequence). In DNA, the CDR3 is TGTGCCAGCAGCCGCTCCGGGACAGGATCTGAAGCTTTCTTT. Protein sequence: CASSRSGTGSEAFF.

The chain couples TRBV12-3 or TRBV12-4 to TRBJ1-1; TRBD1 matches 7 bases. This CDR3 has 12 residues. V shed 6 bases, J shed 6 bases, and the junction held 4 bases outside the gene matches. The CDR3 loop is CASRRDSPEAFF. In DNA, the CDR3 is TGTGCCAGCAGGAGGGACAGTCCTGAAGCTTTCTTT.

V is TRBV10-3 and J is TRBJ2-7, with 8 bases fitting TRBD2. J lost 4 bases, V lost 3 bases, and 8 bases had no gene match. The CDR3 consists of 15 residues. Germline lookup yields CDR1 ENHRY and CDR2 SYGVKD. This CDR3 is CAISDGIAGPYEQYF. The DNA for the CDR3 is TGTGCCATCAGTGATGGAATAGCGGGGCCTTACGAGCAGTACTTC.

In DNA form, the CDR3 reads TGCGCCAGCAGCTTCAGCCTTCGGACAGAACAATCAAATTCACCCCTCCACTTT. This encodes CASSFSLRTEQSNSPLHF. J is TRBJ1-6 and V is TRBV5-1; D possibly corresponds to TRBD1 (6 bases). The germline CDR1 and CDR2 sequences are SGHRS and YFSETQ. The ends were cut back, 2 bases at V and 7 bases at J, with 22 bases in the middle. The CDR3 is 18 residues long.

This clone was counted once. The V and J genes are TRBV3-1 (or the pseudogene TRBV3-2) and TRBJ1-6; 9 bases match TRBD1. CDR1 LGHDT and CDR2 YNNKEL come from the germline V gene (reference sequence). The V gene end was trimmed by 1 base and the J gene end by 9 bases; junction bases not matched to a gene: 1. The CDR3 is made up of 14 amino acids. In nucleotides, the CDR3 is TGTGCCAGCAGCCAAGGGGGACAGGGTTCACCCCTCCACTTT. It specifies CASSQGGQGSPLHF.

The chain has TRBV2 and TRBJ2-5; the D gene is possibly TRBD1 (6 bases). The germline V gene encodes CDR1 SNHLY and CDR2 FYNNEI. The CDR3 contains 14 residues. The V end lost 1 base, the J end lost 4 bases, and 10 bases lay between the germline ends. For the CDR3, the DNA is TGTGCCAGCAGTGAAGGGTGGGGGCGAGAGACCCAGTACTTC. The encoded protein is CASSEGWGRETQYF.

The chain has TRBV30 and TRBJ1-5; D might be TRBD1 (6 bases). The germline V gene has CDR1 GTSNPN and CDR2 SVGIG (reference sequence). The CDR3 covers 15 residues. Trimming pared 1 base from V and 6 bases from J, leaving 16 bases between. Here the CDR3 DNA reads TGTGCCTGGAGTGCTGTTGACAGGACGGGTCAGCCCCAGCATTTT. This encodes CAWSAVDRTGQPQHF. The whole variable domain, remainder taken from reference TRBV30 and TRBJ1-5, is SQTIHQWPATLVQPVGSPLSLECTVEGTSNPNLYWYRQAAGRGLQLLFYSVGIGQISSEVPQNLSASRPQDRQFILSSKKLLLSDSGFYLCAWSAVDRTGQPQHFGDGTRLSIL.

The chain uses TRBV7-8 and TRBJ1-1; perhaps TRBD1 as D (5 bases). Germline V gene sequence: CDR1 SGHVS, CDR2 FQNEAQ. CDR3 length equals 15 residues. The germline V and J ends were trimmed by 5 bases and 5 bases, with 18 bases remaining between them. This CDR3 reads CASSTLAQGGTEAFF. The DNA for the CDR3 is TGTGCCAGCAGCACCCTCGCGCAGGGTGGGACTGAAGCTTTCTTT.

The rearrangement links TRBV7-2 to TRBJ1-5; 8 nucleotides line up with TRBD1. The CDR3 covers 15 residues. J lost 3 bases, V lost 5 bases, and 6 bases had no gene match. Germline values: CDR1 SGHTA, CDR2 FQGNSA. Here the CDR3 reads CASSKWTGNNQPQHF. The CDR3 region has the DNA TGTGCCAGCAGCAAGTGGACAGGGAACAATCAGCCCCAGCATTTT.

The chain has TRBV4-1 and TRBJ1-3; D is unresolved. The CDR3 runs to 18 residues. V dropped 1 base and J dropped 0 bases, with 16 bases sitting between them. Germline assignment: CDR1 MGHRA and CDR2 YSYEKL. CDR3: CASSQGKTGLGSGNTIYF. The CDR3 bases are TGCGCCAGCAGCCAAGGGAAAACGGGCCTCGGCTCTGGAAACACCATATATTTT.

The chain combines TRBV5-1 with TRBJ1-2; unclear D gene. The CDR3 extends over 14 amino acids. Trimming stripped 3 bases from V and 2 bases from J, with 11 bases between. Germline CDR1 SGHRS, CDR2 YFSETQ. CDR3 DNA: TGCGCCAGCAGCTCTACGATGGGGAACTATGGCTACACCTTC. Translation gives CASSSTMGNYGYTF.

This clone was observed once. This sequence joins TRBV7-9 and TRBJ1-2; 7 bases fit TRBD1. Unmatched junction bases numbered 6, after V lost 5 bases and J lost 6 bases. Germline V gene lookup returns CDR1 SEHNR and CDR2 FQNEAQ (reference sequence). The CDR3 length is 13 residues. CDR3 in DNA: TGTGCCAGCAGCACCCGACAGGGTGATGGCTACACCTTC. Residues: CASSTRQGDGYTF.

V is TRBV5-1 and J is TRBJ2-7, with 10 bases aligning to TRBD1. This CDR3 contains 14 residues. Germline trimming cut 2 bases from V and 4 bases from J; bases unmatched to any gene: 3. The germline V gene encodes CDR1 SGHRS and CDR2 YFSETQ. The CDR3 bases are TGCGCCAGCAGCTTAGGGACAGGGGCTTACGAGCAGTACTTC. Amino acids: CASSLGTGAYEQYF.

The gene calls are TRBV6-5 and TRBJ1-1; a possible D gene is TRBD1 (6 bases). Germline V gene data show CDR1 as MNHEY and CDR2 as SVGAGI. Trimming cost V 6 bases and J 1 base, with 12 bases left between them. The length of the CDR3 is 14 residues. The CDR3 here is CASRLTGTNTEAFF. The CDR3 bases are TGTGCCAGCAGGTTGACAGGAACGAACACTGAAGCTTTCTTT.